A selection of T cell receptor beta chains follows, all from one sample in a study of T cells after yellow fever vaccination. TCRdb independently ran MiXCR on the 5' RACE reads; one entry per CDR3 protein. The table lists about 160,000 distinct CDR3 sequences, almost 7% of them singletons. Source: CD4+ T cells sorted from PBMCs, taken 5 days after the first yellow fever vaccination. The receptors were gathered from a man aged 18 to 30 who received the YFV17D yellow fever vaccine. The CDR3 runs from the conserved cysteine through the conserved F or W. Fields, in order: clone size, V gene, J gene, D gene, CDR3 DNA, CDR3 protein. D genes are given only for firm matches. Rows give clone size only sometimes, using once, few, many, or a class for an expanded clone.

abundance: many
v_gene: TRBV5-1
j_gene: TRBJ1-1
d_gene: TRBD1
CDR3nt: TGCGCCAGCAGCCGGACAGGCGAGAGCACTGAAGCTTTCTTT
CDR3aa: CASSRTGESTEAFF

abundance: .
v_gene: TRBV9
j_gene: TRBJ1-2
d_gene: .
CDR3nt: TGTGCCAGCAGCCTCCCCTGGGGAACCTTTGGACGGTCAAGTCGGGGCTACACCTTC
CDR3aa: CASSLPWGTFGRSSRGYTF

abundance: .
v_gene: TRBV2
j_gene: TRBJ1-2
d_gene: TRBD1
CDR3nt: TGTGCCAGCAGTGGGACAGGGGGCGGCTATGGCTACACCTTC
CDR3aa: CASSGTGGGYGYTF

abundance: many
v_gene: TRBV5-1
j_gene: TRBJ1-5
d_gene: .
CDR3nt: TGCGCCAGCAGCTTGGACGGATATCAGCCCCAGCATTTT
CDR3aa: CASSLDGYQPQHF

abundance: many
v_gene: TRBV29-1
j_gene: TRBJ1-2
d_gene: .
CDR3nt: TGCAGCGTTGCCCAGGCGGGCTACACCTTC
CDR3aa: CSVAQAGYTF

abundance: many
v_gene: TRBV2
j_gene: TRBJ2-2
d_gene: .
CDR3nt: TGTGCCAGCCGGACAGAGAACACCGGGGAGCTGTTTTTT
CDR3aa: CASRTENTGELFF

abundance: few
v_gene: TRBV7-2
j_gene: TRBJ1-1
d_gene: TRBD1
CDR3nt: TGTGCCAGCAGCTTTACAGGGGTGAACACTGAAGCTTTCTTT
CDR3aa: CASSFTGVNTEAFF

abundance: .
v_gene: TRBV6-1
j_gene: TRBJ1-2
d_gene: .
CDR3nt: TGTGCCAGCAGTGAAGCCCCTACAGGTAGTGGCTACACCTTC
CDR3aa: CASSEAPTGSGYTF

abundance: many
v_gene: TRBV6-5
j_gene: TRBJ1-3
d_gene: .
CDR3nt: TGTGCCAGCCTCAGCTCTGGAAACACCATATATTTT
CDR3aa: CASLSSGNTIYF

abundance: many
v_gene: TRBV5-1
j_gene: TRBJ2-1
d_gene: .
CDR3nt: TGCGCCAGCGGAGAATCCTACAATGAGCAGTTCTTC
CDR3aa: CASGESYNEQFF

abundance: .
v_gene: TRBV3-1
j_gene: TRBJ2-5
d_gene: .
CDR3nt: TGTGCCAGCAGCCGGAGGGGGATGGGGACCCAGTACTTC
CDR3aa: CASSRRGMGTQYF

abundance: .
v_gene: TRBV19
j_gene: TRBJ1-1
d_gene: .
CDR3nt: TGTGCCAGTACCCCCGGACTTTTCGATGAAGCTTTCTTT
CDR3aa: CASTPGLFDEAFF

abundance: .
v_gene: TRBV20-1
j_gene: TRBJ2-5
d_gene: .
CDR3nt: TGCAGTGCTCTGACCGTACAAGAGACCCAGTACTTC
CDR3aa: CSALTVQETQYF

abundance: many
v_gene: TRBV7-2
j_gene: TRBJ2-3
d_gene: .
CDR3nt: TGTGCCAGCAGCTTAGAAGCCCCAGATACGCAGTATTTT
CDR3aa: CASSLEAPDTQYF

abundance: few
v_gene: TRBV5-1
j_gene: TRBJ1-1
d_gene: .
CDR3nt: TGCGCCAGCAGCATTGACAGGCACACTGAAGCTTTCTTT
CDR3aa: CASSIDRHTEAFF

abundance: many
v_gene: TRBV7-2
j_gene: TRBJ1-1
d_gene: .
CDR3nt: TGTGCCAGCAGCTTAGCGACAGGGAACACTGAAGCTTTCTTT
CDR3aa: CASSLATGNTEAFF

abundance: many
v_gene: TRBV29-1
j_gene: TRBJ1-1
d_gene: .
CDR3nt: TGCAGCGTTGCGCGGGGAATGAACACTGAAGCTTTCTTT
CDR3aa: CSVARGMNTEAFF

abundance: many
v_gene: TRBV20-1
j_gene: TRBJ2-2
d_gene: TRBD2
CDR3nt: TGCAGTGCTAGAGATCTGGCTAGCGGGAACACCGGGGAGCTGTTTTTT
CDR3aa: CSARDLASGNTGELFF

abundance: .
v_gene: TRBV2
j_gene: TRBJ2-7
d_gene: .
CDR3nt: TGTGCCAGCAGCCCCGGCCCGACTGGGATTTACGAGCAGTACTTC
CDR3aa: CASSPGPTGIYEQYF

abundance: many
v_gene: TRBV6-1
j_gene: TRBJ2-5
d_gene: .
CDR3nt: TGTGCCAGCAGTGAACCGGGCCGAGGAGAGACCCAGTACTTC
CDR3aa: CASSEPGRGETQYF

abundance: many
v_gene: TRBV5-1
j_gene: TRBJ2-2
d_gene: .
CDR3nt: TGCGCCAGCAGCCCACCCGGGACACTGAACACCGGGGAGCTGTTTTTT
CDR3aa: CASSPPGTLNTGELFF

abundance: .
v_gene: TRBV7-9
j_gene: TRBJ1-4
d_gene: .
CDR3nt: TGTGCCAGCAGCTTCCGGGCCGGTAATGAAAAACTGTTTTTT
CDR3aa: CASSFRAGNEKLFF

abundance: many
v_gene: TRBV7-2
j_gene: TRBJ2-7
d_gene: .
CDR3nt: TGTGCCAGCAGCTTAAACCTGGTTCCCTACGAGCAGTACTTC
CDR3aa: CASSLNLVPYEQYF

abundance: few
v_gene: TRBV3-1
j_gene: TRBJ2-5
d_gene: .
CDR3nt: TGTGCCAGCAGCCCCCCGGAGCCTGGGGAGACCCAGTACTTC
CDR3aa: CASSPPEPGETQYF

abundance: .
v_gene: TRBV2
j_gene: TRBJ1-2
d_gene: TRBD1
CDR3nt: TGTGCCACGGGACAGGGTGTAGCTGGCTACACCTTC
CDR3aa: CATGQGVAGYTF

abundance: .
v_gene: TRBV9
j_gene: TRBJ2-3
d_gene: TRBD2
CDR3nt: TGTGCCAGCAGCGTAGGAGCGGGGGACTCCACAGATACGCAGTATTTT
CDR3aa: CASSVGAGDSTDTQYF

abundance: many
v_gene: TRBV28
j_gene: TRBJ2-1
d_gene: TRBD1
CDR3nt: TGTGCCAGCAGGGCACAGGGGAATGAGCAGTTCTTC
CDR3aa: CASRAQGNEQFF

abundance: many
v_gene: TRBV4-3
j_gene: TRBJ1-6
d_gene: .
CDR3nt: TGCGCCAGCAGCCAAGATTATAGATCCTCCTATAATTCACCCCTCCACTTT
CDR3aa: CASSQDYRSSYNSPLHF

abundance: few
v_gene: TRBV15
j_gene: TRBJ2-7
d_gene: .
CDR3nt: TGTGCCACCAGCAGAGACGGCACAATCAGCTCCTACGAGCAGTACTTC
CDR3aa: CATSRDGTISSYEQYF

abundance: many
v_gene: TRBV5-1
j_gene: TRBJ2-3
d_gene: .
CDR3nt: TGCGCCAGCACCGACTCAGGAGATACGCAGTATTTT
CDR3aa: CASTDSGDTQYF

abundance: many
v_gene: TRBV7-9
j_gene: TRBJ2-7
d_gene: TRBD1
CDR3nt: TGTGCCAGCAGCTACGGGACAGGGTCACTCGAGCAGTACTTC
CDR3aa: CASSYGTGSLEQYF

abundance: many
v_gene: TRBV12-3/TRBV12-4
j_gene: TRBJ1-5
d_gene: .
CDR3nt: TGTGCCAGCAGTTTCGATGGAGATCAGCCCCAGCATTTT
CDR3aa: CASSFDGDQPQHF

abundance: few
v_gene: TRBV4-1
j_gene: TRBJ1-2
d_gene: TRBD1
CDR3nt: TGCGCCAGCAGCCAAGATAGGGGGCAGTGGTATGGCTACACCTTC
CDR3aa: CASSQDRGQWYGYTF

abundance: .
v_gene: TRBV7-2
j_gene: TRBJ1-5
d_gene: TRBD1
CDR3nt: TGTGCCAGCAGCTTAGGACAGGGGGAACAGCCCCAGCATTTT
CDR3aa: CASSLGQGEQPQHF

abundance: many
v_gene: TRBV12-3/TRBV12-4
j_gene: TRBJ2-1
d_gene: .
CDR3nt: TGTGCCAGCAGTTTCTACGATGAGCAGTTCTTC
CDR3aa: CASSFYDEQFF

abundance: .
v_gene: TRBV11-2
j_gene: TRBJ2-5
d_gene: .
CDR3nt: TGTGCCAGCAGCTTTAAATCAGGGGGGGAGACCCAGTACTTC
CDR3aa: CASSFKSGGETQYF

abundance: many
v_gene: TRBV9
j_gene: TRBJ2-3
d_gene: TRBD2
CDR3nt: TGTGCCAGCAGCGTTCAGCTAGCGGGGGGCACAGATACGCAGTATTTT
CDR3aa: CASSVQLAGGTDTQYF

abundance: .
v_gene: TRBV6-6
j_gene: TRBJ1-2
d_gene: .
CDR3nt: TGTGCCAGCACCCAACTTAACTATGGCTACACCTTC
CDR3aa: CASTQLNYGYTF

abundance: .
v_gene: TRBV20-1
j_gene: TRBJ1-2
d_gene: TRBD1
CDR3nt: TGCAGTGTCGGCCTCCAGGGGGCTAATGGCTACACCTTC
CDR3aa: CSVGLQGANGYTF

abundance: many
v_gene: TRBV5-6
j_gene: TRBJ2-2
d_gene: .
CDR3nt: TGTGCCAGCAGCTTGGCTTGGGGCGCGGACACCGGGGAGCTGTTTTTT
CDR3aa: CASSLAWGADTGELFF

abundance: few
v_gene: TRBV5-1
j_gene: TRBJ1-1
d_gene: TRBD1
CDR3nt: TGCGCCAGCAGCCCGCTCCTGACAGGGATGAACACTGAAGCTTTCTTT
CDR3aa: CASSPLLTGMNTEAFF

abundance: .
v_gene: TRBV19
j_gene: TRBJ1-5
d_gene: .
CDR3nt: TGTGCCGCCGAAGGAGGGAATCAGCCCCAGCATTTT
CDR3aa: CAAEGGNQPQHF

abundance: few
v_gene: TRBV9
j_gene: TRBJ2-7
d_gene: .
CDR3nt: TGTGCCAGCAGCGTAGGGCTAGCAAACTCCTACGAGCAGTACTTC
CDR3aa: CASSVGLANSYEQYF

abundance: .
v_gene: TRBV19
j_gene: TRBJ2-5
d_gene: .
CDR3nt: TGTGCCAGTAGAGTAGTATGGTCGTCCCTTCTGGAGACCCAGTACTTC
CDR3aa: CASRVVWSSLLETQYF

abundance: .
v_gene: TRBV5-1
j_gene: TRBJ2-5
d_gene: .
CDR3nt: TGCGCCAGCCGCTTCGACCAGGGAGCGAAGACCCAGTACTTC
CDR3aa: CASRFDQGAKTQYF

abundance: many
v_gene: TRBV5-1
j_gene: TRBJ2-3
d_gene: .
CDR3nt: TGCGCCAGCGCCCCTGACGGACCTAGCACAGATACGCAGTATTTT
CDR3aa: CASAPDGPSTDTQYF

abundance: few
v_gene: TRBV5-4
j_gene: TRBJ2-4
d_gene: TRBD2
CDR3nt: TGTGCCAGCAGCTTGGATCGGGCGGGAGGGGACATTCAGTACTTC
CDR3aa: CASSLDRAGGDIQYF

abundance: many
v_gene: TRBV5-1
j_gene: TRBJ1-5
d_gene: .
CDR3nt: TGCGCCAGCAGCTTGTTGGGAGACGGCAATCAGCCCCAGCATTTT
CDR3aa: CASSLLGDGNQPQHF

abundance: .
v_gene: TRBV6-5
j_gene: TRBJ2-7
d_gene: .
CDR3nt: TGTGCCAGCAGTTACGGGCAGTTGTCCGGAGAGCAGTACTTC
CDR3aa: CASSYGQLSGEQYF

abundance: many
v_gene: TRBV4-3
j_gene: TRBJ2-5
d_gene: TRBD1
CDR3nt: TGCGCCAGCAGCCAACTGGGACAGCAAGAGACCCAGTGCTTC
CDR3aa: CASSQLGQQETQCF

abundance: few
v_gene: TRBV5-1
j_gene: TRBJ2-5
d_gene: .
CDR3nt: TGCGCCAGCAGCCCATTCGGGACATCCGAAGAGACCCAGTACTTC
CDR3aa: CASSPFGTSEETQYF

abundance: many
v_gene: TRBV6-6
j_gene: TRBJ1-1
d_gene: .
CDR3nt: TGTGCCAGCAGCTTAAGGGCCACTGAAGCTTTCTTT
CDR3aa: CASSLRATEAFF

abundance: many
v_gene: TRBV28
j_gene: TRBJ1-1
d_gene: .
CDR3nt: TGTGCCACCTCGGACACGATGAACACTGAAGCTTTCTTT
CDR3aa: CATSDTMNTEAFF

abundance: many
v_gene: TRBV10-3
j_gene: TRBJ2-5
d_gene: .
CDR3nt: TGTGCCATCAGTGAGTCGCGGACGCAAGAGACCCAGTACTTC
CDR3aa: CAISESRTQETQYF